Listed below are T cell receptor beta chains from one sample, sequenced in a study of response to subunit inactivated influenza vaccine. MiXCR, applied by TCRdb to the RT-PCR reads, yields one record per CDR3 protein. Here the sample spans about 180,000 distinct CDR3 sequences, around 9% being singletons. The source was non-naive T cells sorted from PBMCs, collected on the day of vaccination. All receptors come from a man aged 45 to 65 who received an inactivated influenza vaccine. CDR3s include the opening cysteine and the closing phenylalanine or tryptophan. The D gene is left open where the match is weak. A row's size may be missing; if present it is once, few, many or a size class.

abundance	v_gene	j_gene	d_gene	CDR3aa	CDR3nt
NA	TRBV7-9	TRBJ1-5	NA	CASSLAGGAQPQHF	TGTGCCAGCAGCTTAGCAGGTGGGGCTCAGCCCCAGCATTTT
few	TRBV28	TRBJ1-2	TRBD1	CASSTGTVFYGYTF	TGTGCCAGCAGCACCGGGACAGTCTTTTATGGCTACACCTTC
few	TRBV6-1	TRBJ2-4	TRBD1	CASSEMVGTGSNIQYF	TGTGCCAGCAGTGAAATGGTTGGGACAGGGTCAAACATTCAGTACTTC
many	TRBV4-1	TRBJ2-1	NA	CASSQPGSSRNEQFF	TGCGCCAGCAGCCAACCGGGTTCTTCGAGGAATGAGCAGTTCTTC
NA	TRBV12-5	TRBJ2-1	TRBD2	CASSGGAVNEQFF	TGTGCTAGTAGCGGGGGGGCCGTCAATGAGCAGTTCTTC
NA	TRBV2	TRBJ2-2	NA	CASSQGNVNTGELFF	TGTGCCAGCAGCCAGGGTAATGTGAACACCGGGGAGCTGTTTTTT
few	TRBV9	TRBJ2-5	TRBD2	CASSTMGLAETQYF	TGTGCCAGCAGCACAATGGGACTAGCGGAGACCCAGTACTTC
NA	TRBV28	TRBJ2-5	NA	CASRAGVLGETQYF	TGTGCCAGCAGGGCAGGGGTACTGGGAGAGACCCAGTACTTC
NA	TRBV12-3/TRBV12-4	TRBJ1-3	NA	CASSLPSGTGNTIYF	TGTGCCAGCAGTCTCCCGAGCGGGACTGGAAACACCATATATTTT
many	TRBV20-1	TRBJ1-1	TRBD1	CSGVPGGLGAFF	TGCAGTGGAGTGCCAGGGGGCTTGGGAGCTTTCTTT
many	TRBV29-1	TRBJ1-2	NA	CSVFLRGARDYGYTF	TGCAGCGTTTTCTTGAGAGGGGCTAGGGACTATGGCTACACCTTC
few	TRBV10-3	TRBJ1-2	NA	CASTGSGPGYTF	TGTGCCAGCACAGGGTCCGGGCCTGGCTACACCTTC
many	TRBV11-2	TRBJ2-7	NA	CASSREYEQYF	TGTGCCAGCAGCCGCGAGTACGAGCAGTACTTC
NA	TRBV19	TRBJ2-2	NA	CASSTSGTGELFF	TGTGCCAGTAGTACCTCGGGCACCGGGGAGCTGTTTTTT
few	TRBV6-1	TRBJ2-7	TRBD2	CASRTGGLAGTQYF	TGTGCCAGCAGAACAGGGGGACTAGCGGGAACGCAGTACTTC
NA	TRBV18	TRBJ1-1	NA	CASSPPTPGKTEAFF	TGTGCCAGCTCACCACCTACACCGGGGAAAACTGAAGCTTTCTTT
few	TRBV5-5	TRBJ2-7	NA	CASSPRADPYEQYF	TGTGCCAGCTCCCCTCGGGCGGACCCCTACGAGCAGTACTTC
many	TRBV20-1	TRBJ2-5	NA	CSARVMKEGLQETQYF	TGCAGTGCTAGAGTCATGAAGGAGGGGTTACAAGAGACCCAGTACTTC
many	TRBV4-1	TRBJ2-1	NA	CASSQDRGTPLFF	TGCGCCAGCAGCCAAGATCGGGGGACCCCCCTGTTCTTC
many	TRBV11-2	TRBJ2-1	TRBD2	CASSLTSGSNVPTYNEQFF	TGTGCCAGCAGCTTGACTAGCGGGAGTAACGTACCCACCTACAATGAGCAGTTCTTC
medium-sized	TRBV4-3	TRBJ1-2	NA	CASSQSRGGSGYTF	TGCGCCAGCAGCCAAAGCCGGGGGGGAAGTGGCTACACCTTC
many	TRBV7-2	TRBJ2-5	NA	CASSLEGGGGGTQYF	TGTGCCAGCAGCTTAGAGGGTGGCGGTGGTGGTACCCAGTACTTC